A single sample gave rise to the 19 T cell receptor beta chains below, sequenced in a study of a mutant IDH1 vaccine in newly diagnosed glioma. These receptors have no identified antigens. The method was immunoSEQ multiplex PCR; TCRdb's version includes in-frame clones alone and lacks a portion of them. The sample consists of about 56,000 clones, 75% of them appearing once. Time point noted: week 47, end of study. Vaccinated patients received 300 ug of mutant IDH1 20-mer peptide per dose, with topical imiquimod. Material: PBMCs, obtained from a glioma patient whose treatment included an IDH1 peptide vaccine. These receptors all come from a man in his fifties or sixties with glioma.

The CDR3 loop is CASRGWGSNQPQHF. CDR3 DNA: TGTGCCAGCAGGGGCTGGGGCAGCAATCAGCCCCAGCATTTT. The chain combines TRBV5-6 with TRBJ1-5; D may be TRBD1 (5 bases). The CDR3 is 14 amino acids. The V end was cut by 5 bases, the J end by 1 base, with 10 bases between. Germline loops: CDR1 SGHDT, CDR2 YYEEEE.

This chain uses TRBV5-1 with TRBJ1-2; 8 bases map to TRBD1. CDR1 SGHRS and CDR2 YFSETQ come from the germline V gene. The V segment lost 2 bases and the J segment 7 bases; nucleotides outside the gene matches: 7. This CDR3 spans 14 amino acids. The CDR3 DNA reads TGCGCCAGCAGCTTTTCCCAGGGGGCAGGTGGCTACACCTTC. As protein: CASSFSQGAGGYTF.

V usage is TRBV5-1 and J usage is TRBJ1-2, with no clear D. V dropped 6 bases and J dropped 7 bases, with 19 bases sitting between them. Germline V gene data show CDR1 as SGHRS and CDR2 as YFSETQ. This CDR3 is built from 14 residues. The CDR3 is CASTHTRPGSGYTF. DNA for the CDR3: TGCGCCAGCACCCACACACGACCGGGCTCTGGCTACACCTTC.

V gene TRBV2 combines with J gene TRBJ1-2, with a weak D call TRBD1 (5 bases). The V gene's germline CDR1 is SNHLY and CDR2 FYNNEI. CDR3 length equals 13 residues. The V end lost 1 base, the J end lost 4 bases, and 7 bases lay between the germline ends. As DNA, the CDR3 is TGTGCCAGCAGTGAAGGCAGGGTCTATGGCTACACCTTC. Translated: CASSEGRVYGYTF. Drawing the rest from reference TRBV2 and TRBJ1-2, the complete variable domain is EPEVTQTPSHQVTQMGQEVILRCVPISNHLYFYWYRQILGQKVEFLVSFYNNEISEKSEIFDDQFSVERPDGSNFTLKIRSTKLEDSAMYFCASSEGRVYGYTFGSGTRLTVV.

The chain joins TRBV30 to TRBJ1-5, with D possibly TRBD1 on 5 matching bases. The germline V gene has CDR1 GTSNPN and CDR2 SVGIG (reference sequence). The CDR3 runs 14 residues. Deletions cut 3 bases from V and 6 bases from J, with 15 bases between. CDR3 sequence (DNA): TGTGCCTGGAGCCCAATGGGGGATAGTCAGCCCCAGCATTTT. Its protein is CAWSPMGDSQPQHF. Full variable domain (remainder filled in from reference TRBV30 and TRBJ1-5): SQTIHQWPATLVQPVGSPLSLECTVEGTSNPNLYWYRQAAGRGLQLLFYSVGIGQISSEVPQNLSASRPQDRQFILSSKKLLLSDSGFYLCAWSPMGDSQPQHFGDGTRLSIL.

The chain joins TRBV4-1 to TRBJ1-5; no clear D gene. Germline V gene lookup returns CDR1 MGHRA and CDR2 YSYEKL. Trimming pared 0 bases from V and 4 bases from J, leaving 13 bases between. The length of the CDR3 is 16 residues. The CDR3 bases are TGCGCCAGCAGCCAAGAATTGGGGTTAGGGAATCAGCCCCAGCATTTT. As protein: CASSQELGLGNQPQHF.

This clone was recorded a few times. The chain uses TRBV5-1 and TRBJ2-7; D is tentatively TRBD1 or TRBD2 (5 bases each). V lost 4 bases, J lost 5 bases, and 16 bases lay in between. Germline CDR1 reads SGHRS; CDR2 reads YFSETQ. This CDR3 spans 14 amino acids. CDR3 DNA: TGCGCCAGCAGCCTATGGGACGGTGAGGACGAGCAGTACTTC. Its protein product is CASSLWDGEDEQYF.

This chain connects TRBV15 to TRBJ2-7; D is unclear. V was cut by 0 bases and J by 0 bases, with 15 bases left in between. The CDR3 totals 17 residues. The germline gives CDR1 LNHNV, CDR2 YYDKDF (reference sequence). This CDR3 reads CATSRDSGLFSSYEQYF. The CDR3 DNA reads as TGTGCCACCAGCAGAGATTCCGGCCTTTTTAGCTCCTACGAGCAGTACTTC.

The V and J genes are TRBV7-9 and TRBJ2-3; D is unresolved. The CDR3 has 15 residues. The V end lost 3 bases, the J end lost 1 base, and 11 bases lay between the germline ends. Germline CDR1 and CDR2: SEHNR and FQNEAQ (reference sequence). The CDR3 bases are TGTGCCAGCAGCTTGGGAACAATAGGCACAGATACGCAGTATTTT. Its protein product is CASSLGTIGTDTQYF.

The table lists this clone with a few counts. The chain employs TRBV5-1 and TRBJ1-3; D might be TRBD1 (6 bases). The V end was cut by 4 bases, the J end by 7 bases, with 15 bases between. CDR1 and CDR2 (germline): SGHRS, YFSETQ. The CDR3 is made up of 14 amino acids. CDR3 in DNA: TGCGCCAGCAGCCCACAGGGACATGCGAACACCATATATTTT. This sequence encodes CASSPQGHANTIYF.

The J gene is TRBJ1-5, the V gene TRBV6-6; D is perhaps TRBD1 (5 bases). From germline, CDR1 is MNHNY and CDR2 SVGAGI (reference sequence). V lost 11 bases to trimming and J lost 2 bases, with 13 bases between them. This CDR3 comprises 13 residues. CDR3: CASVWGGNQPQHF. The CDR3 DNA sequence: TGTGCCTCCGTCTGGGGGGGCAATCAGCCCCAGCATTTT.

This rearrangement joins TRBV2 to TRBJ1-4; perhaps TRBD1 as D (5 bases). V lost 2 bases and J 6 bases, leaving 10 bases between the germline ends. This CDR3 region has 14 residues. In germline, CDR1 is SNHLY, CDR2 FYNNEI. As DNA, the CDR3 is TGTGCCAGCAGTGAACGGTGGGACGATGAAAAACTGTTTTTT. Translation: CASSERWDDEKLFF.

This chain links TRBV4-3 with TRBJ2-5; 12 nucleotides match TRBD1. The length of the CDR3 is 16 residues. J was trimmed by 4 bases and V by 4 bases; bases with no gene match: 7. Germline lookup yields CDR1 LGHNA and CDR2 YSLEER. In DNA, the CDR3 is TGCGCCAGCAGCCTAACCGGGACAGGGGGCTTAGAGACCCAGTACTTC. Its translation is CASSLTGTGGLETQYF.

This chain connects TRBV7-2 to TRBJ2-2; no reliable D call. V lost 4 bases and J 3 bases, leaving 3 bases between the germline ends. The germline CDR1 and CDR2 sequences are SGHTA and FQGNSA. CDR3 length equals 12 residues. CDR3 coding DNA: TGTGCCAGCAGCTCGTACACCGGGGAGCTGTTTTTT. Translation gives CASSSYTGELFF.

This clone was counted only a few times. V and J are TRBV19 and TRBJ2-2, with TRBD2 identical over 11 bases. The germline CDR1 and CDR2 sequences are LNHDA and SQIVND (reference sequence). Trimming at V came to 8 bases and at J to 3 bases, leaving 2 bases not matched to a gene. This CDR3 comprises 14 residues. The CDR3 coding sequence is TGTGCCAGTTGGGGACTAGCGGACACCGGGGAGCTGTTTTTT. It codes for CASWGLADTGELFF.

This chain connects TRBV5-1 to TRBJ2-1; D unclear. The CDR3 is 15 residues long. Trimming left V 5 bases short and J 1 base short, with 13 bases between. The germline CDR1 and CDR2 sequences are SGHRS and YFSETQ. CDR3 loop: CASSTTVGSYNEQFF. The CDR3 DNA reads TGCGCCAGCAGTACTACAGTAGGATCCTACAATGAGCAGTTCTTC.

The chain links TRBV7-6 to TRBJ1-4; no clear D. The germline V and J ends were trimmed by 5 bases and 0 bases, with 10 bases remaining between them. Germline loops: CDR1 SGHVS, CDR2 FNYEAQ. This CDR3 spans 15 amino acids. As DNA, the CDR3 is TGTGCCAGCAGCCTCGCCCTTGCAACTAATGAAAAACTGTTTTTT. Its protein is CASSLALATNEKLFF.

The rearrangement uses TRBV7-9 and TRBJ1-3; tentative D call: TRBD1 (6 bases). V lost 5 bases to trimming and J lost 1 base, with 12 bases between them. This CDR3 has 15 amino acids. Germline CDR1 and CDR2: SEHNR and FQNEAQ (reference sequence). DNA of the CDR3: TGTGCCAGCAGCGCTATAGGGGGATCTGGAAACACCATATATTTT. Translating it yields CASSAIGGSGNTIYF.

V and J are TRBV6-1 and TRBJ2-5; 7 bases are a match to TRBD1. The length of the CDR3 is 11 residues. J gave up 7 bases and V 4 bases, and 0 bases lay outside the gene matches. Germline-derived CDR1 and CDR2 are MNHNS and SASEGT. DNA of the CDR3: TGTGCCAGCAGTGCAGGGGGGACCCAGTACTTC. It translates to CASSAGGTQYF.